The 19 T cell receptor beta chains listed next were all sequenced from one sample in a study of post-analysis software for immune sequencing data. Overall study findings and caveats: Patients had higher frequencies than controls of roughly 5 TRBV segments, including TRBV5-6, TRBV5-1 and TRBV20-1.

No cognate antigen is known for these TCRs. Libraries were made from TCR beta cDNA, and they carried unique molecular identifiers. Using its own MiXCR run on the PCR reads, TCRdb lists one record per CDR3 protein. This table has hundreds of thousands of distinct CDR3 sequences, over 45% appearing once. The sequencing input was blood. The receptors originated from a girl between 2 and 10 years old with multiple sclerosis.

The gene calls are TRBV10-3 and TRBJ2-4, with D tentatively TRBD1 or TRBD2 (6 bases each). CDR3 length: 13 amino acids. V was cut by 8 bases and J by 2 bases, with 10 bases left in between. Per germline, CDR1 ENHRY and CDR2 SYGVKD. The CDR3, as DNA: TGTGCCATCGGAGGGGGGTCCAAAAACATTCAGTACTTC. Residues: CAIGGGSKNIQYF.

This clonotype has only a few counts. This chain connects TRBV20-1 to TRBJ2-7; 7 nucleotides line up with TRBD1. The CDR3 spans 13 residues. CDR1 is DFQATT and CDR2 is SNEGSKA in the germline V gene (reference sequence). V gave up 3 bases and J gave up 2 bases; unmatched junction bases: 4. The DNA of the CDR3 is TGCAGTGCTAGCCTTGACAGGGCCTACGAGCAGTACTTC. This gives the protein CSASLDRAYEQYF.

V is TRBV5-1 and J is TRBJ2-1, with 12 bases that match TRBD1. Trimming removed 3 bases from V and 10 bases from J; junction bases left unmatched: 8. The germline V gene encodes CDR1 SGHRS and CDR2 YFSETQ. CDR3 length: 15 residues. CDR3 amino acids: CASSSPGQGAKEQFF. CDR3 coding DNA: TGCGCCAGCAGCTCGCCGGGACAGGGGGCGAAGGAGCAGTTCTTC.

This clonotype has a handful of counts. The chain is built from TRBV6-4 and TRBJ2-3; D is perhaps TRBD2 (6 bases). V lost 2 bases and J lost 1, with 10 bases in between. CDR3 size: 15 residues. Per the germline V gene, CDR1 is MRHNA and CDR2 is SNTAGT. The CDR3 coding sequence is TGTGCCAGCAGTGACCCCCAGCGGGGCACAGATACGCAGTATTTT. Amino acids: CASSDPQRGTDTQYF.

This clonotype was found a few times. The chain joins TRBV5-1 to TRBJ2-3; TRBD1 matches 8 bases. V trimming: 0 bases; J trimming: 2 bases; junction bases outside the gene matches: 8. Looked up from germline, CDR1 is SGHRS and CDR2 is YFSETQ. This CDR3 has 17 amino acids. This CDR3 reads CASSLVPDRALTDTQYF. As DNA, the CDR3 is TGCGCCAGCAGCTTGGTTCCGGACAGGGCCCTCACAGATACGCAGTATTTT.

The chain recombines TRBV7-9 with TRBJ2-3, with D possibly TRBD1 on 5 matching bases. V lost 3 bases to trimming and J lost 2 bases, with 15 bases between them. This CDR3 has 16 residues. The germline V gene encodes CDR1 SEHNR and CDR2 FQNEAQ (reference sequence). CDR3 loop: CASSLSHGAVTDTQYF. CDR3 coding DNA: TGTGCCAGCAGCTTGAGTCATGGGGCCGTCACAGATACGCAGTATTTT.

In DNA form, the CDR3 reads TGCGCCAGCAGCCAAGCCAGACAGGGGAGAAGCTCTGGGGCCAACGTCCTGACTTTC. This codes for CASSQARQGRSSGANVLTF. This chain joins TRBV4-1 and TRBJ2-6, with TRBD1 identical over 8 bases. The V gene end was trimmed by 1 base and the J gene end by 0 bases; junction bases not matched to a gene: 8. Germline V gene data show CDR1 as MGHRA and CDR2 as YSYEKL. The CDR3 is made up of 19 amino acids.

This clonotype occurred once. The rearrangement links TRBV20-1 to TRBJ2-4; 9 bases are shared with TRBD1. V dropped 6 bases and J dropped 10; count of bases not matched to a gene: 22. From germline, CDR1 is DFQATT and CDR2 SNEGSKA (reference sequence). This CDR3 spans 17 amino acids. The CDR3 spells CSANRLGDRALAGIQYF. The DNA for the CDR3 is TGCAGTGCAAATAGATTGGGGGACAGGGCGCTCGCGGGAATTCAGTACTTC.

This rearrangement joins TRBV5-1 to TRBJ2-3; 12 bases line up with TRBD2. This CDR3 has 17 residues. Germline CDR1 and CDR2: SGHRS and YFSETQ. J gave up 2 bases and V 4 bases, and 8 bases lay outside the gene matches. The CDR3: CASSRGLAGPLTDTQYF. DNA of the CDR3: TGCGCCAGCAGCCGCGGACTAGCGGGGCCACTCACAGATACGCAGTATTTT.

This clonotype was observed a few times. This chain connects TRBV7-2 to TRBJ1-5; D uncertain. V lost 2 bases and J lost 0, with 20 bases in between. Germline V lookup: CDR1 SGHTA, CDR2 FQGNSA. This CDR3 comprises 19 residues. CDR3 sequence reads: CASSLKLGFGPYSNQPQHF. In DNA form, the CDR3 reads TGTGCCAGCAGCTTAAAACTAGGCTTCGGCCCGTATAGCAATCAGCCCCAGCATTTT.

This clonotype has just a few counts. The chain employs TRBV20-1 and TRBJ1-5; D not certain. The CDR3 consists of 14 residues. Trimming took off 3 bases at V and 0 bases at J, with 9 bases between the two ends. Germline V gives CDR1 DFQATT, CDR2 SNEGSKA (reference sequence). The CDR3 region is CSASTDHSNQPQHF. The DNA for the CDR3 is TGCAGTGCTAGCACAGATCATAGCAATCAGCCCCAGCATTTT.

This clonotype was counted a few times. The chain has TRBV29-1 and TRBJ2-2; no firm D call. V lost 7 bases and J lost 8, with 11 bases in between. This CDR3 comprises 11 residues. Looked up from germline, CDR1 is SQVTM and CDR2 is ANQGSEA. The CDR3 protein is CSAALGGELFF. CDR3 sequence (DNA): TGCAGCGCCGCCCTGGGAGGGGAGCTGTTTTTT.

The chain links TRBV7-2 to TRBJ2-7; the D gene is possibly TRBD1 (7 bases). Looked up from germline, CDR1 is SGHTA and CDR2 is FQGNSA. The CDR3 contains 15 residues. Deletions cut 4 bases from V and 0 bases from J, with 13 bases between. CDR3 bases: TGTGCCAGCAGCTACAGGGGAGGCAACTCCTACGAGCAGTACTTC. As protein: CASSYRGGNSYEQYF.

This rearrangement joins TRBV6-6 to TRBJ2-3, with a weak D call TRBD2 (5 bases). In germline, CDR1 is MNHNY, CDR2 SVGAGI (reference sequence). The CDR3 consists of 14 residues. With 8 bases removed from V and 4 bases from J, the gap between germline ends came to 16 bases. The CDR3 region has the DNA TGTGCCAGCCTAGCCTATTCTAGCCCAGATACGCAGTATTTT. Amino acid sequence: CASLAYSSPDTQYF.

V gene TRBV4-1 combines with J gene TRBJ2-1; 7 nucleotides agree with TRBD2. The CDR3 is 16 residues long. Looked up from germline, CDR1 is MGHRA and CDR2 is YSYEKL. V dropped 0 bases and J dropped 6; count of bases not matched to a gene: 8. The CDR3 coding sequence is TGCGCCAGCAGCCAAGAATGGGCGGGAGAAGGCAATGAGCAGTTCTTC. This encodes CASSQEWAGEGNEQFF.

This chain joins TRBV6-2 or TRBV6-3 and TRBJ2-3; unclear D gene. The V end lost 4 bases, the J end lost 2 bases, and 13 bases lay between the germline ends. Germline CDR1 reads MNHEY; CDR2 reads SVGEGT. CDR3 length: 15 amino acids. CDR3 nucleotide sequence: TGTGCCAGCAGTTTCCCTCAAGGAACCACAGATACGCAGTATTTT. Protein: CASSFPQGTTDTQYF.

The V and J genes are TRBV20-1 and TRBJ1-2; a weak D match, TRBD1 (5 bases). CDR3 length: 13 residues. Deletions cut 5 bases from V and 3 bases from J, with 13 bases between. Per germline, CDR1 DFQATT and CDR2 SNEGSKA (reference sequence). CDR3 nucleotide sequence: TGCAGTGCTGGGGGGGGGACCCACTATGGCTACACCTTC. This encodes CSAGGGTHYGYTF.

The CDR3 reads CSVEKGPPGTGYNEQFF. For the CDR3, the DNA is TGCAGCGTTGAAAAGGGACCCCCCGGGACAGGGTACAATGAGCAGTTCTTC. This chain links TRBV29-1 with TRBJ2-1, with 9 nucleotides matching TRBD1. Germline V gene sequence: CDR1 SQVTM, CDR2 ANQGSEA. This CDR3 has 17 amino acids. V lost 2 bases and J lost 4; bases outside the gene matches: 12.

This clonotype has just a few counts. The CDR3 DNA reads TGTGCCAGCAGCCGCAGCGGGAGACCTATCGGTGCGCAGTTCTTC. Amino acids: CASSRSGRPIGAQFF. The V and J genes are TRBV11-2 and TRBJ2-1; TRBD2 matches at 8 bases. V shed 5 bases, J shed 12 bases, and the junction held 15 bases outside the gene matches. Germline values: CDR1 SGHAT, CDR2 FQNNGV. The CDR3 runs to 15 residues.